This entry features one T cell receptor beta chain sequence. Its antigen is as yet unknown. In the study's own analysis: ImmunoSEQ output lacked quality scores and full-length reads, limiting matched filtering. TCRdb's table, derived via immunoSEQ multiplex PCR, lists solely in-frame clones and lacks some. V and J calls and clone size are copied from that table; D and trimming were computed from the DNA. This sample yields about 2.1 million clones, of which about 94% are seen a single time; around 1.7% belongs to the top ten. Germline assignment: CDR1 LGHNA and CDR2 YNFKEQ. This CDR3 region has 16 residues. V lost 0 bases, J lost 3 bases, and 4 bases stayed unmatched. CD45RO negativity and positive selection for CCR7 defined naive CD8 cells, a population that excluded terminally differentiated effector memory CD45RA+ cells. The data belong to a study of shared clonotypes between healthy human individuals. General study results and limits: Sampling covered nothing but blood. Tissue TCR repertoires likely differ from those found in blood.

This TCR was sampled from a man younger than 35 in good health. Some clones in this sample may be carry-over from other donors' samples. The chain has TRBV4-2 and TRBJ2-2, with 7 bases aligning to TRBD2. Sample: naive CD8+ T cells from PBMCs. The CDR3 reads CASSQDPRGDTGELFF. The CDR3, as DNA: TGTGCCAGCAGCCAAGATCCTCGGGGGGACACCGGGGAGCTGTTTTTT.